This T cell receptor (beta chain) appears in the sequencing data of a study of blood T cells in healthy people across ages. General observations from the study: Using unsorted PBMCs precluded a conclusive naive versus antigen-experienced comparison. Any changes in expanded clonotypes were possibly confounded, as donor CMV status remained unknown.

With respect to this clonotype: The antigen remains unidentified.

This CDR3 is built from 12 residues. Germline lookup yields CDR1 GTSNPN and CDR2 SVGIG (reference sequence). V was shortened by 2 bases and J by 8 bases, with 10 bases between the two germline ends. A J-beta primer mix and a sample-barcoded 5' primer were used in a second PCR of about 7 to 11 cycles. TCRdb independently ran MiXCR on the 5' RACE reads; one entry per CDR3 protein. The repertoire holds some 780,000 distinct CDR3 sequences, with 45% to 70% as singletons. Each of the donors had approximately 10 milliliters of peripheral blood drawn into EDTA-treated Vacutainer tubes. V is TRBV30 and J is TRBJ2-1; D unresolved. The TCR was taken from a man aged 35 to 55 in good health. The sample taken for sequencing was blood. CDR3 nucleotide sequence: TGTGCCTGGAGTCCCCAAAACTATGAGCAGTTCTTC. Its translation: CAWSPQNYEQFF.